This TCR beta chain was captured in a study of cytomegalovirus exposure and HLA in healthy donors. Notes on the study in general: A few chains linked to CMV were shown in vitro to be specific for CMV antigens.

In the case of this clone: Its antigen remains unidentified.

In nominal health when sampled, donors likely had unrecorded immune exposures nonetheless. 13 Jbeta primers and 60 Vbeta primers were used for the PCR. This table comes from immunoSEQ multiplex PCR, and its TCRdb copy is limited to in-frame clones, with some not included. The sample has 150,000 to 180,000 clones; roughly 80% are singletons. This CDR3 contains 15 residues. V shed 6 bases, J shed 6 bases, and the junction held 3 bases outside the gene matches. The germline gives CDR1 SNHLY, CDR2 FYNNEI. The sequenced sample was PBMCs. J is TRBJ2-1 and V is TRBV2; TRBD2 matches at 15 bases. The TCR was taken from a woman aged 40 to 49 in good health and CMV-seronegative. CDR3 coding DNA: TGTGCCAGCAGGGCGGGACTAGCGGGAGGCAATGAGCAGTTCTTC. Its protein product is CASRAGLAGGNEQFF.